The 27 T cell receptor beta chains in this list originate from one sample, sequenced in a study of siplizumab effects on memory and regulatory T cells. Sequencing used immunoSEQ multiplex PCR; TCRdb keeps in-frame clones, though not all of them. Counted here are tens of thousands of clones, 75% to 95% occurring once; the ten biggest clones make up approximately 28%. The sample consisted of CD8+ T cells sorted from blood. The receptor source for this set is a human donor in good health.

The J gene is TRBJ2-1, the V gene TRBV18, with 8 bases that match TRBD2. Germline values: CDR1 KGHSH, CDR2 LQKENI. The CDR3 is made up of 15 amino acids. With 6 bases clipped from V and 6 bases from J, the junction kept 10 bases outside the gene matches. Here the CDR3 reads CASSPSGGRTNEQFF. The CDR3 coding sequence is TGTGCCAGCTCCCCATCGGGGGGGAGAACCAATGAGCAGTTCTTC.

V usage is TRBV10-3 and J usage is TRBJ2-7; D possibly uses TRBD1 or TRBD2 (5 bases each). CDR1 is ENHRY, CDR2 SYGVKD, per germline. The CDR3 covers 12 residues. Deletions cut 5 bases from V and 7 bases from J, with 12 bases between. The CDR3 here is CAISYEGREQYF. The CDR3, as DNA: TGTGCCATCAGTTACGAGGGACGGGAGCAGTACTTC.

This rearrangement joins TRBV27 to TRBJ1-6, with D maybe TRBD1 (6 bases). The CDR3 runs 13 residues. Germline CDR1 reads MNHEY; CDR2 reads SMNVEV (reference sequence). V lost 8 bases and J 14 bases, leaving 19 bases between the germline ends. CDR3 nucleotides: TGTGCCAGCGGGGGGCGGGGGGAAGGGTCCCTCCACTTT. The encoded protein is CASGGRGEGSLHF.

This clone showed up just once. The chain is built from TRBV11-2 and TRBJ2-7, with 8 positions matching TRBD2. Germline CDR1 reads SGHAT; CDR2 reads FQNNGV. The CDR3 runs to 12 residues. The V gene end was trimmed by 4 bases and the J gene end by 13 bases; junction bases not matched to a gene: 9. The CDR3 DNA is TGTGCCAGCAGCTGGTCAGGCCGGGAGGGTTACTTC. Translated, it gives CASSWSGREGYF.

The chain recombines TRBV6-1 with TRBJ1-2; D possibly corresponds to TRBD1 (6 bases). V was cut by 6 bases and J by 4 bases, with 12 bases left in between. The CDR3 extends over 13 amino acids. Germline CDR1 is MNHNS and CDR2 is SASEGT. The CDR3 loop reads CASSDDRRYGYTF. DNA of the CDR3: TGTGCCAGCAGCGATGACAGGCGCTATGGCTACACCTTC.

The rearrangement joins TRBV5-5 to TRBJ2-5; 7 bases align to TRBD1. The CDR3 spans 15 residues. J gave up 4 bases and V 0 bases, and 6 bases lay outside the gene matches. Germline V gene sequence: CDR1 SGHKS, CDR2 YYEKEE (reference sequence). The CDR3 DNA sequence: TGTGCCAGCAGCTTGGGACAGGGTATCCCAGAGACCCAGTACTTC. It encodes CASSLGQGIPETQYF. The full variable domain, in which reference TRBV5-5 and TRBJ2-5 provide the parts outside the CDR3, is DAGVTQSPTHLIKTRGQQVTLRCSPISGHKSVSWYQQVLGQGPQFIFQYYEKEERGRGNFPDRFSARQFPNYSSELNVNALLLGDSALYLCASSLGQGIPETQYFGPGTRLLVL.

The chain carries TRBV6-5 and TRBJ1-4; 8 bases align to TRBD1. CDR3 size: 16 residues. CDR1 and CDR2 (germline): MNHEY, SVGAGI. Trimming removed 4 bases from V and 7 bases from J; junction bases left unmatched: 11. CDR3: CASSLTWTGKVEKLFF. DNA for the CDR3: TGTGCCAGCAGTTTAACTTGGACAGGGAAGGTTGAAAAACTGTTTTTT.

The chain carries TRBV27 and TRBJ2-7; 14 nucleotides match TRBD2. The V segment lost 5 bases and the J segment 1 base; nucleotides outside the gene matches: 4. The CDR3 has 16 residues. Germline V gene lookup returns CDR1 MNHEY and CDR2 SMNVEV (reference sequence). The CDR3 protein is CASSPGLAGASYEQYF. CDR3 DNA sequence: TGTGCCAGCAGTCCGGGACTAGCGGGAGCATCCTACGAGCAGTACTTC.

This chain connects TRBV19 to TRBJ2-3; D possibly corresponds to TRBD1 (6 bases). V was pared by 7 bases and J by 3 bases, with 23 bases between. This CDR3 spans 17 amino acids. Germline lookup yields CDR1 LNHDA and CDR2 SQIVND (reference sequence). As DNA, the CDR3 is TGTGCCAGTAAAAGTCGATGGATGGGGGCGTTGACAGATACGCAGTATTTT. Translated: CASKSRWMGALTDTQYF.

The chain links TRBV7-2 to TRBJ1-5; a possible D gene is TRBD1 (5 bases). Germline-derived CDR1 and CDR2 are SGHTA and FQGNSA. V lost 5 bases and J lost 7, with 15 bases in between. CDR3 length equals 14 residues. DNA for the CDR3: TGTGCCAGCAGCCCTCTGGGGCCGGACCAGCCCCAGCATTTT. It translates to CASSPLGPDQPQHF.

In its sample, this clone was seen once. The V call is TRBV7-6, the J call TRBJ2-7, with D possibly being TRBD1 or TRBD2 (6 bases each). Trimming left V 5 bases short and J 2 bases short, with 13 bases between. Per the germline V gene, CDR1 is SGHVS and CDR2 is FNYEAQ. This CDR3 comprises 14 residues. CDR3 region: CASSPGGPTYEQYF. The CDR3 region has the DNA TGTGCCAGCAGCCCCGGGGGCCCTACCTACGAGCAGTACTTC. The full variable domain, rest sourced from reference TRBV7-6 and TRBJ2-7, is GAGVSQSPRYKVTKRGQDVALRCDPISGHVSLYWYRQALGQGPEFLTYFNYEAQQDKSGLPNDRFSAERPEGSISTLTIQRTEQRDSAMYRCASSPGGPTYEQYFGPGTRLTVT.

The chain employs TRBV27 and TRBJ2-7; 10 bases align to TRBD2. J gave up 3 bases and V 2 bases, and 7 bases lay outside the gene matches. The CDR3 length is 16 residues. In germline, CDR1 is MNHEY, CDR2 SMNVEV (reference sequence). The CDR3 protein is CASSLASGRRGYEQYF. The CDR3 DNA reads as TGTGCCAGCAGTTTAGCTAGCGGGAGACGCGGCTACGAGCAGTACTTC.

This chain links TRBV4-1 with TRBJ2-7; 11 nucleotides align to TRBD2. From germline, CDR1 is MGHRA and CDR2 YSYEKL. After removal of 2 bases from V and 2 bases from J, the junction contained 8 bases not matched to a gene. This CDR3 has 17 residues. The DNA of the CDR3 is TGCGCCAGCAGCCAACCCGTAGCGGGAGGGCCCCCCTACGAGCAGTACTTC. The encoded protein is CASSQPVAGGPPYEQYF.

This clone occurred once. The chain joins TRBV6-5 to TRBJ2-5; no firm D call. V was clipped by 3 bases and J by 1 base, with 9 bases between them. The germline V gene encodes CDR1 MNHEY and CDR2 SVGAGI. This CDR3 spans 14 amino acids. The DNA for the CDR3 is TGTGCCAGCAGTTATTCGGATCCCCAAGAGACCCAGTACTTC. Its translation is CASSYSDPQETQYF.

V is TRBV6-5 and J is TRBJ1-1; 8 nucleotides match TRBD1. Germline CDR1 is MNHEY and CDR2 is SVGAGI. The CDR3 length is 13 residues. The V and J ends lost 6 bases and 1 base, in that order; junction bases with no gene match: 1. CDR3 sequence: CASSDRGNTEAFF. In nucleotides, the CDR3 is TGTGCCAGCAGCGACAGGGGGAACACTGAAGCTTTCTTT.

The CDR3 sequence: CASEQRRANEQFF. In DNA form, the CDR3 reads TGTGCCAGTGAACAGAGACGCGCGAATGAGCAGTTCTTC. The chain joins TRBV6-1 to TRBJ2-1; D gene uncertain. The V end was cut by 9 bases, the J end by 7 bases, with 16 bases between. The CDR3 totals 13 residues. Per germline, CDR1 MNHNS and CDR2 SASEGT.

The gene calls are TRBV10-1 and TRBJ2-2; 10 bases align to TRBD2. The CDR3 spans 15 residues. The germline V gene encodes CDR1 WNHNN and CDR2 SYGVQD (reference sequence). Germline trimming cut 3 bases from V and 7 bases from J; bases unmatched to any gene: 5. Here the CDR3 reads CASSDLAGDGGELFF. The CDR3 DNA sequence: TGCGCCAGCAGTGATCTAGCGGGAGACGGCGGGGAGCTGTTTTTT.

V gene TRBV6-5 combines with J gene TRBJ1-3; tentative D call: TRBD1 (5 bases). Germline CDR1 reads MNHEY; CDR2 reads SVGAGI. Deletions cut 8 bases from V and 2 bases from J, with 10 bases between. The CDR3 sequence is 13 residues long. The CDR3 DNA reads TGTGCCAGCGGGCCGGGACCTGGAAACACCATATATTTT. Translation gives CASGPGPGNTIYF.

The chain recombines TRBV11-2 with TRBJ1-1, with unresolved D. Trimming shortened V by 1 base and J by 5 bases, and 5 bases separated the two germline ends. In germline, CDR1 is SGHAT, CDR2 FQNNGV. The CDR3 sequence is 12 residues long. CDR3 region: CASSLVGTEAFF. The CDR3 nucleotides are TGTGCCAGCAGCTTAGTGGGGACTGAAGCTTTCTTT.

CDR3 in amino acids: CASSADSYNQPQHF. CDR3 bases: TGTGCCAGCAGCGCCGACAGCTACAATCAGCCCCAGCATTTT. The chain couples TRBV9 to TRBJ1-5, with D possibly being TRBD1 (5 bases). Trimming removed 3 bases from V and 3 bases from J, with 10 bases in between. Germline CDR1 SGDLS, CDR2 YYNGEE. The CDR3 covers 14 residues.

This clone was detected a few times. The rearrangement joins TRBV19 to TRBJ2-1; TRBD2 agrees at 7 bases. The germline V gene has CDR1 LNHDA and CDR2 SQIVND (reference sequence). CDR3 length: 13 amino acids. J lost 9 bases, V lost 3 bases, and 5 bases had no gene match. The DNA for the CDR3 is TGTGCCAGTAGTATGACTAGCTCGCGTGAGCAGTTCTTC. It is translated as CASSMTSSREQFF.

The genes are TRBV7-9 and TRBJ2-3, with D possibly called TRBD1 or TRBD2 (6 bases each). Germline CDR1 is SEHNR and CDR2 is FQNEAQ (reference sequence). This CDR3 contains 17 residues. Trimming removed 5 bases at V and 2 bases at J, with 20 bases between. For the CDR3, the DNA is TGTGCCAGCAGCCAATCTTTGAAGGGGGGTTTCACAGATACGCAGTATTTT. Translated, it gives CASSQSLKGGFTDTQYF. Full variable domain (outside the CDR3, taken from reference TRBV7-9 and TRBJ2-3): DTGVSQNPRHKITKRGQNVTFRCDPISEHNRLYWYRQTLGQGPEFLTYFQNEAQLEKSRLLSDRFSAERPKGSFSTLEIQRTEQGDSAMYLCASSQSLKGGFTDTQYFGPGTRLTVL.

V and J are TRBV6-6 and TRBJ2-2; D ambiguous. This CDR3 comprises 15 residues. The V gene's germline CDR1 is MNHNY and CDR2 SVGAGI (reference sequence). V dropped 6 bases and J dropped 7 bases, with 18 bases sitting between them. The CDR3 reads CASSYTGPHYGELFF. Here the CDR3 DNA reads TGTGCCAGCAGCTACACCGGGCCGCATTACGGGGAGCTGTTTTTT.

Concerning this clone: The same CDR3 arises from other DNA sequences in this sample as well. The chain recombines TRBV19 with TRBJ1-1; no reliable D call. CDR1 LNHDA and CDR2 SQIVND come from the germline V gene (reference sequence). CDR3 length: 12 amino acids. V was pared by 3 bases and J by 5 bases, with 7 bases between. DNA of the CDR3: TGTGCCAGTAGTATGGGAAATACTGAAGCTTTCTTT. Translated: CASSMGNTEAFF.

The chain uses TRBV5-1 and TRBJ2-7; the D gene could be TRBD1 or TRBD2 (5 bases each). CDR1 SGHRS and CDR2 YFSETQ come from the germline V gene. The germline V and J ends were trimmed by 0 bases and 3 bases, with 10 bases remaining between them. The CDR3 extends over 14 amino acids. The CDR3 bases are TGCGCCAGCAGCTTGGCCGGGACGGACTACGAGCAGTACTTC. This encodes CASSLAGTDYEQYF.

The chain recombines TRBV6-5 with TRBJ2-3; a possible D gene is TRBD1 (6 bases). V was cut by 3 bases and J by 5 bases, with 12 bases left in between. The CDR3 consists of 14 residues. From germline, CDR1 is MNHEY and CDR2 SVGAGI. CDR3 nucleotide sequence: TGTGCCAGCAGTTATAGACAGGACGGAGATACGCAGTATTTT. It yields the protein CASSYRQDGDTQYF.

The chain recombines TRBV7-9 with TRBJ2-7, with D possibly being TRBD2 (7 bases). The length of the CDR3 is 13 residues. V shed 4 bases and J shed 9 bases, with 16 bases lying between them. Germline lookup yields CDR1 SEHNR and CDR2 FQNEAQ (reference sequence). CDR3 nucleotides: TGTGCCAGCAGCTGGATGGGGGGGCAAGGGCAGTACTTC. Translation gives CASSWMGGQGQYF.